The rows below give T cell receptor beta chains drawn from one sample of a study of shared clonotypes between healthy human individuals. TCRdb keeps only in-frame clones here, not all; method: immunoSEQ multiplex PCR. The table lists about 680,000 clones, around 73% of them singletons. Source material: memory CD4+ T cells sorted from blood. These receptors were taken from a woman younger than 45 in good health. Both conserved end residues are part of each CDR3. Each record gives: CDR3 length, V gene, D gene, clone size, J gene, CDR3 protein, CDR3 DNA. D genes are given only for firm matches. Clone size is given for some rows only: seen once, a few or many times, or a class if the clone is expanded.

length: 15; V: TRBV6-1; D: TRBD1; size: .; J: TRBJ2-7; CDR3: CASTIPGQPGREQYF; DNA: TGTGCCAGCACCATTCCGGGACAGCCGGGACGGGAGCAGTACTTC
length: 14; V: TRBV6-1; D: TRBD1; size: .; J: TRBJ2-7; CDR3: CASSETAGGYEQYF; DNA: TGTGCCAGCAGTGAAACGGCAGGGGGCTACGAGCAGTACTTC
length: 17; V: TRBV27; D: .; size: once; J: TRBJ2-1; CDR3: CASSLSPGQGTYNEQFF; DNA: TGTGCCAGCAGTTTAAGCCCCGGGCAGGGCACCTACAATGAGCAGTTCTTC
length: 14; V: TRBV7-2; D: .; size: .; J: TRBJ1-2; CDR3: CASSSHRENYGYTF; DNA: TGTGCCAGCAGCTCCCACAGGGAAAACTATGGCTACACCTTC
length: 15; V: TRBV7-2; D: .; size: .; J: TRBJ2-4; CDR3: CASSRQSRRGNIQYF; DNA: TGTGCCAGCAGCCGCCAGTCTAGAAGAGGAAACATTCAGTACTTC
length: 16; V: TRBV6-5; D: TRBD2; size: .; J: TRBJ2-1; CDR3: CASSFLAGGSYNEQFF; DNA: TGTGCCAGCAGTTTCCTAGCGGGAGGCTCCTACAATGAGCAGTTCTTC
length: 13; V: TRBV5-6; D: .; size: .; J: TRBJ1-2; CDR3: CASTEQGIYGYTF; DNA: TGTGCCAGCACCGAACAGGGTATCTATGGCTACACCTTC
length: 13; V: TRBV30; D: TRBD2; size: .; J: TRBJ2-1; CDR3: CAWSQLAGGEQFF; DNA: TGTGCCTGGAGTCAACTAGCGGGAGGTGAGCAGTTCTTC
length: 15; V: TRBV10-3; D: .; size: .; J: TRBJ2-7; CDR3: CAISESRTTYGEQYF; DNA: TGTGCCATCAGTGAGTCACGGACTACCTATGGCGAGCAGTACTTC
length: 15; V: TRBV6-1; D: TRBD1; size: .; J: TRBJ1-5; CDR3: CASSETGVAISPQHF; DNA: TGTGCCAGCAGTGAAACAGGGGTGGCAATCAGCCCCCAGCATTTT
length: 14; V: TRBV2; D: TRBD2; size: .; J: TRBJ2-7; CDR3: CASSGEAGAVEQYF; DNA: TGTGCCAGTAGTGGGGAAGCGGGAGCGGTCGAGCAGTACTTC
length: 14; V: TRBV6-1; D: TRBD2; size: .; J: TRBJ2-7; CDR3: CATEREGLGYEQYF; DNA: TGTGCCACGGAGCGGGAGGGCCTAGGCTACGAGCAGTACTTC